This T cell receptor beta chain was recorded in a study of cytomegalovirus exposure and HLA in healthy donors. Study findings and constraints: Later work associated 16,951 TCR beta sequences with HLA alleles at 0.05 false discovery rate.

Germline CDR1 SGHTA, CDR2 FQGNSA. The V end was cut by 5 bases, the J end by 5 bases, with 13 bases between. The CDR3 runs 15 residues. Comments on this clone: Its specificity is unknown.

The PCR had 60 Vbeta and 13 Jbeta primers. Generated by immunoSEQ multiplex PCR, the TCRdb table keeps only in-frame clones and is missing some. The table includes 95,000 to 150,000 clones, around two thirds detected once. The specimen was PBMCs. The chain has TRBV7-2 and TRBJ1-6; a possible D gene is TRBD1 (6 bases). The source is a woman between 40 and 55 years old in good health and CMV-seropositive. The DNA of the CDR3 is TGTGCCAGCAGCCCCTACAGGGCCAATAATTCACCCCTCCACTTT. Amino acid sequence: CASSPYRANNSPLHF.